This is a list of T cell receptor beta chains from one sample in a study of follicular helper T cells after annual influenza vaccination. The data were produced by immunoSEQ multiplex PCR, yet TCRdb's version contains in-frame clones alone and is incomplete. Counted here are fewer than 10,000 clones, around nine tenths occurring once; the ten biggest clones make up around 0.45%. The sample consisted of CXCR5+ CD38- circulating T follicular helper cells from blood, taken on the day of influenza vaccination. The receptors here all came from an adult who received the influenza vaccine. Both conserved end residues are part of each CDR3. D genes are given only for firm matches. Clone size is shown for a subset of rows, as once, few, many or a class of expanded clone.

TRBV4-1,TRBJ2-3,NA,TRBD2,CASSQDRGTSGQYF,TGCGCCAGCAGCCAAGATAGGGGGACTAGCGGGCAGTATTTT
TRBV6-4,TRBJ2-3,NA,NA,CASSDAPSGRDTQYF,TGTGCCAGCAGTGACGCCCCGTCAGGGAGAGATACGCAGTATTTT
TRBV5-4,TRBJ1-5,few,NA,CASSLWSSNQPQHF,TGTGCCAGCAGCTTGTGGTCTAGCAATCAGCCCCAGCATTTT
TRBV6-5,TRBJ1-2,NA,NA,CASSTRKGANYGYTF,TGTGCCAGCAGTACGCGGAAAGGGGCTAACTATGGCTACACCTTC
TRBV7-6,TRBJ2-1,few,NA,CASSSQGVQFF,TGTGCCAGCAGCTCACAGGGAGTGCAGTTCTTC
TRBV6-6,TRBJ2-7,NA,NA,CASSYSQGAHEQYF,TGTGCCAGCAGTTATTCACAAGGGGCCCACGAGCAGTACTTC
TRBV5-4,TRBJ2-1,NA,NA,CASSLGGSTYNEQFF,TGTGCCAGCAGCTTGGGAGGGAGCACCTACAATGAGCAGTTCTTC
TRBV7-2,TRBJ2-1,NA,NA,CASSSQGVQFF,TGTGCCAGCAGCTCACAGGGAGTGCAGTTCTTC
TRBV5-4,TRBJ1-1,NA,NA,CASSLGGGGDTEAFF,TGTGCCAGCAGTCTTGGAGGCGGGGGGGACACTGAAGCTTTCTTT
TRBV18,TRBJ1-2,NA,NA,CASSPRQAGQGYTF,TGTGCCAGCTCACCCCGACAGGCTGGGCAAGGCTACACCTTC
TRBV4-1,TRBJ1-5,few,NA,CASSQGGAGANQPQHF,TGCGCCAGCAGCCAAGGGGGAGCAGGGGCAAACCAGCCCCAGCATTTT
TRBV2,TRBJ1-2,NA,TRBD1,CASSVEGADGYTF,TGTGCCAGCAGTGTAGAGGGGGCGGACGGCTACACCTTC
TRBV10-3,TRBJ1-1,NA,NA,CAISTGTLNTEAFF,TGTGCCATCAGCACAGGGACTCTGAACACTGAAGCTTTCTTT
TRBV5-1,TRBJ1-1,few,NA,CASSLVPENTEAFF,TGCGCCAGCAGCTTGGTACCGGAGAACACTGAAGCTTTCTTT
TRBV4-3,TRBJ1-2,few,NA,CASSQEVSVNYGYTF,TGCGCCAGCAGCCAAGAGGTTTCGGTAAACTATGGCTACACCTTC
TRBV7-8,TRBJ2-7,NA,NA,CASSADGLDPYEQYF,TGTGCCAGCAGCGCGGACGGTTTGGACCCCTACGAGCAGTACTTC
TRBV7-9,TRBJ1-1,once,TRBD1,CASSWGGDRGTEAFF,TGTGCCAGCAGCTGGGGGGGTGACAGGGGCACTGAAGCTTTCTTT
TRBV19,TRBJ2-2,NA,NA,CASSITRGVTGELFF,TGTGCCAGTAGTATTACCAGGGGGGTTACCGGGGAGCTGTTTTTT
TRBV28,TRBJ1-4,NA,NA,CASSLFLRGSEKLFF,TGTGCCAGCAGTTTATTTTTGAGGGGCAGTGAAAAACTGTTTTTT
TRBV27,TRBJ1-2,NA,NA,CASSLLGPRDGYTF,TGTGCCAGCAGTTTACTGGGGCCCCGGGATGGCTACACCTTC
TRBV6-1,TRBJ2-3,NA,TRBD2,CASSGGTSGERRDTQYF,TGTGCCAGCAGTGGGGGGACTAGCGGGGAGAGGAGGGATACGCAGTATTTT
TRBV10-3,TRBJ1-1,NA,NA,CAISAEADTEAFF,TGTGCCATCAGTGCCGAGGCAGACACTGAAGCTTTCTTT